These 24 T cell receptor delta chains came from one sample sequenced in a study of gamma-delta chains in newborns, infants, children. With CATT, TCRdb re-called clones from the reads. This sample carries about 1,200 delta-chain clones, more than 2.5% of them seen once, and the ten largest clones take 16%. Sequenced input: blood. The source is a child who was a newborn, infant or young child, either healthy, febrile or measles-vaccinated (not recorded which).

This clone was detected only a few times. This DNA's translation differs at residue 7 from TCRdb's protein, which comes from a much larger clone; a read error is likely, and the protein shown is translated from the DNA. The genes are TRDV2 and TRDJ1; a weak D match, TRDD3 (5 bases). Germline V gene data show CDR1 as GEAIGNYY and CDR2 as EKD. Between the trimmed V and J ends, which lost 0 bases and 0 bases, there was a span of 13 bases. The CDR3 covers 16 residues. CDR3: CACDTVWARYTDKLIF. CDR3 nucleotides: TGTGCCTGTGACACCGTCTGGGCCCGGTACACCGATAAACTCATCTTT.

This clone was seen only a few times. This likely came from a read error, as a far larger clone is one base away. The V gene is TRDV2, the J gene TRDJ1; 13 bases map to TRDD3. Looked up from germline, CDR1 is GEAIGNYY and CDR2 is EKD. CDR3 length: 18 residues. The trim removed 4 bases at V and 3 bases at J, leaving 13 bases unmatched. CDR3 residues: CACESLGTGGYVADKLIF. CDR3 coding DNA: TGTGCCTGTGAGTCCCTCGGTACTGGGGGATACGTCGCCGATAAACTCATCTTT.

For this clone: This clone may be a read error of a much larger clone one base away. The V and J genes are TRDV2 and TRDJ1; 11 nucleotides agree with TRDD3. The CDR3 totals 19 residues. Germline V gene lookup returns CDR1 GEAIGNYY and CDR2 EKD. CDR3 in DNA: TGTGCCTGTGACCCCCTTGGGCTGGGGGATACTCAGACGACCGATAGACTCATCTTT. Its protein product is CACDPLGLGDTQTTDRLIF.

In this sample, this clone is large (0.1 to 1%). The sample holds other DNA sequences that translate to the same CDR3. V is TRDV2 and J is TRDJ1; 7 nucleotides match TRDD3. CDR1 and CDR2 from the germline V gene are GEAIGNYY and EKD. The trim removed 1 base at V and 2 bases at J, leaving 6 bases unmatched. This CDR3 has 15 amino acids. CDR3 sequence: CACDTLGSLTDKLIF. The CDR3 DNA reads TGTGCCTGTGACACACTGGGGTCTTTGACCGATAAACTCATCTTT.

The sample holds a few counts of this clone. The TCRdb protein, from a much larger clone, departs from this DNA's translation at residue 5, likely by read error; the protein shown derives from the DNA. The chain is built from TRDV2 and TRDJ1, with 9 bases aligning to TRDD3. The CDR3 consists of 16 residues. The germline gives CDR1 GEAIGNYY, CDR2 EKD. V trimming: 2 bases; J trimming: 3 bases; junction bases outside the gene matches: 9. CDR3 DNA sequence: TGTGCCTGTGACAAAGTGGGGGATAAGTCGCCCGATAAACTCATCTTT. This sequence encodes CACDKVGDKSPDKLIF.

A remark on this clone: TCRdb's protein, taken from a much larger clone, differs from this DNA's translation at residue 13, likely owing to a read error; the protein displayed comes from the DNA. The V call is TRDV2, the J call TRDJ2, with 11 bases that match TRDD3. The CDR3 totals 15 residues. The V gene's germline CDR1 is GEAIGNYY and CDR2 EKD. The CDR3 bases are TGTGCCTGTGACTCTTTGGGGGATACGTCGGCACAACCCTTCTTT. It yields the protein CACDSLGDTSAQPFF.

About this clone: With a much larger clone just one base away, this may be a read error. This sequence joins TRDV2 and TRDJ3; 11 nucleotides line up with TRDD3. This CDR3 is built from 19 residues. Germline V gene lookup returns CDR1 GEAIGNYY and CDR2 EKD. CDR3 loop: CACDTAGGYHSRDTRQMFF. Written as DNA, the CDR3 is TGTGCCTGTGACACCGCTGGGGGATACCACTCCCGGGACACCCGACAGATGTTTTTC.

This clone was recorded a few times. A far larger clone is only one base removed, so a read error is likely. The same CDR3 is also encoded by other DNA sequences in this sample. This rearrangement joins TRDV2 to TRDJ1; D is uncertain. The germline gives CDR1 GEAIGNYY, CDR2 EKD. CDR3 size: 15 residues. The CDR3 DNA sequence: TGTGCCTGCGACAATATTGGATCTTACACCGATAAACTCATCTTT. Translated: CACDNIGSYTDKLIF.

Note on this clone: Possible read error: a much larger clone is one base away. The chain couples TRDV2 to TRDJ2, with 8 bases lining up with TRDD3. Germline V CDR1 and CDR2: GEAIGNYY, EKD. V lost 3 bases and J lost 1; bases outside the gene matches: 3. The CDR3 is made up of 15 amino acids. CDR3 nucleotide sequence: TGTGCCTGTGACGCGCTGGGGGATTTGACAGCACAACTCTTCTTT. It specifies CACDALGDLTAQLFF.

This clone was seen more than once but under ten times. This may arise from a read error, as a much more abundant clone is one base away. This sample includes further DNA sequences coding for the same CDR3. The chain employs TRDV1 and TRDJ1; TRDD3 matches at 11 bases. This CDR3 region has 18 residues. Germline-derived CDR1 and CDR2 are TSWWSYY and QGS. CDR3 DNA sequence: TGCGCTCTTGGGGATGCCTTCCTTTGGGGGATACGAACCGATAAACTCATCTTT. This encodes CALGDAFLWGIRTDKLIF.

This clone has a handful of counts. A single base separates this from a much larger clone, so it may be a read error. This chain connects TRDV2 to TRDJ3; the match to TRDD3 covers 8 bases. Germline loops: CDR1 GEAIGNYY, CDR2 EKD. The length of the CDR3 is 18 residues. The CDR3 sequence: CACDILGVSSWGTRQMFF. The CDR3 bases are TGTGCCTGTGACATACTGGGGGTTAGCTCCTGGGGCACCCGACAGATGTTTTTC.

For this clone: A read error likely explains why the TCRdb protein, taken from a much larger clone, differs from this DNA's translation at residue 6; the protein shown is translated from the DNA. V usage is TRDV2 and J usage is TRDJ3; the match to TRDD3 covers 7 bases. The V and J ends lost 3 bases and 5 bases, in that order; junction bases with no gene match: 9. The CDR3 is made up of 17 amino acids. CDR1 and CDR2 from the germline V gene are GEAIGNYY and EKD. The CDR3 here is CACDAPLGIGDTRQMFF. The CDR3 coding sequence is TGTGCCTGTGACGCCCCACTGGGGATAGGGGACACCCGACAGATGTTTTTC.

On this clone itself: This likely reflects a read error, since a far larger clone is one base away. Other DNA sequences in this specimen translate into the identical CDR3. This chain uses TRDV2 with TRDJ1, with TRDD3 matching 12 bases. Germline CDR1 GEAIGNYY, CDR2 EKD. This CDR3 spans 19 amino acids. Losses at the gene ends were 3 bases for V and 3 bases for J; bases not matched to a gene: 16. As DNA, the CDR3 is TGTGCCTGTGACGACCTGGGGGATACGCGGACTCCGGATGCCGATAAACTCATCTTT. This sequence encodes CACDDLGDTRTPDADKLIF.

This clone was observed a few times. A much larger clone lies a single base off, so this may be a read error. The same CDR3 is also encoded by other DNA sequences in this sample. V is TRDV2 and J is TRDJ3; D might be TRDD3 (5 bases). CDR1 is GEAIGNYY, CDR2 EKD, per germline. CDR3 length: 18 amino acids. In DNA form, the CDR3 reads TGTGCCTGTGACACCTGGGGACCTAGCTCCTGGGACACCCGGCAGATGTTTTTC. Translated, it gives CACDTWGPSSWDTRQMFF.

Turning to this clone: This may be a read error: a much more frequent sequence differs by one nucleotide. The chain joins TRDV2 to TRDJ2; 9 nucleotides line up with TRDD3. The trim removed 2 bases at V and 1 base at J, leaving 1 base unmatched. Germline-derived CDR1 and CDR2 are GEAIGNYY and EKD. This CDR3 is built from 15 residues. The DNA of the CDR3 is TGTGCCTGTGACATACTGGGGGATTTGACAGCACAACTCTTCTTT. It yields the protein CACDILGDLTAQLFF.

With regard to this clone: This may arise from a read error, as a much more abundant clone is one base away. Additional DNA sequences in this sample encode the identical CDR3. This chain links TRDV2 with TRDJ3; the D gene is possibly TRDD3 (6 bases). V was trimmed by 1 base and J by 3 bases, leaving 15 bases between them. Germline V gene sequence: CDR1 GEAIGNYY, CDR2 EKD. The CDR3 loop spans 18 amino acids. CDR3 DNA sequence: TGTGCCTGTGACACTGGGGGGTACGGCAACTGGGACACCCGACAGATGTTTTTC. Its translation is CACDTGGYGNWDTRQMFF.

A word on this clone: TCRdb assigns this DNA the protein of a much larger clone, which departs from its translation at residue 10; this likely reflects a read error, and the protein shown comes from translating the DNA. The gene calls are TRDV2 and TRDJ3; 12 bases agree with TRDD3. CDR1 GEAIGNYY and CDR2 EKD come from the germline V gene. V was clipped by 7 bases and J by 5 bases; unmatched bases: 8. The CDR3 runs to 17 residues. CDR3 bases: TGTGCCTGCGATTTACTGGGGGATACCCGGGACACCCGACAGATGTTTTTC. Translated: CACDLLGDTRDTRQMFF.

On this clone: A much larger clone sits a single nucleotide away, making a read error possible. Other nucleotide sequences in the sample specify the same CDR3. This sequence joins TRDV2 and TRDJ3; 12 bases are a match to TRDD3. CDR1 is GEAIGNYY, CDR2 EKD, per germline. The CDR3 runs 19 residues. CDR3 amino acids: CACDTGGYLSSWDTRQMFF. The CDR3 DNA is TGCGCCTGTGACACTGGGGGATACCTCAGCTCCTGGGACACCCGACAGATGTTTTTC.

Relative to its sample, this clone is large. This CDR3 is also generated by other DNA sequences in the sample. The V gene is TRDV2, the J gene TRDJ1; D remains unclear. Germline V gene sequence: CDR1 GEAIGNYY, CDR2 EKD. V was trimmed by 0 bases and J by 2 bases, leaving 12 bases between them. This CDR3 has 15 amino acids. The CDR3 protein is CACDTVSYPTDKLIF. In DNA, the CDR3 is TGTGCCTGTGACACCGTATCTTACCCGACCGATAAACTCATCTTT.

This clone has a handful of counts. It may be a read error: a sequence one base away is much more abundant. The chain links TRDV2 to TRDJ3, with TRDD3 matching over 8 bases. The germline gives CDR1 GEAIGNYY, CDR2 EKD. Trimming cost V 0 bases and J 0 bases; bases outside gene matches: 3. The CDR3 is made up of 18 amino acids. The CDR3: CACDTWGMSSWDTRQMFF. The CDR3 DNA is TGTGCCTGTGACACCTGGGGGATGAGCTCCTGGGACACCCGACAGATGTTTTTC.

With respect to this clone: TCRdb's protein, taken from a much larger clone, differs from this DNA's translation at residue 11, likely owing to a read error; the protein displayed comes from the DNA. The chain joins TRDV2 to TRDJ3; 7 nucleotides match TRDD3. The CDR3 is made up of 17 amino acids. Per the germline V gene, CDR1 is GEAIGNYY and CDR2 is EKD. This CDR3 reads CACDTWGSSWNTRQMFF. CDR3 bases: TGTGCCTGTGACACCTGGGGGAGCTCCTGGAACACCCGACAGATGTTTTTC.

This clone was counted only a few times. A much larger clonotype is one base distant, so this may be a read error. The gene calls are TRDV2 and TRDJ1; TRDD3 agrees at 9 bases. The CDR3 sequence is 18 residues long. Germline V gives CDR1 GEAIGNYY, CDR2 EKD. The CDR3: CACESLGTGGHVTDKPIF. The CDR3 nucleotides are TGTGCCTGTGAGTCCCTCGGTACTGGGGGACACGTCACCGATAAACCCATCTTT.

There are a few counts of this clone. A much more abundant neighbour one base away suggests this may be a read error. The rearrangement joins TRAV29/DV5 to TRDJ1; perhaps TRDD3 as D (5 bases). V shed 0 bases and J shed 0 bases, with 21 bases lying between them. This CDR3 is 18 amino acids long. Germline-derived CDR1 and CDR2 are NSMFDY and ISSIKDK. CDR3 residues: CAASARVLEVGYTDKLIF. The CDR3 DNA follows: TGTGCAGCAAGCGCGAGGGTACTGGAGGTTGGGTACACCGATAAACTCATCTTT.

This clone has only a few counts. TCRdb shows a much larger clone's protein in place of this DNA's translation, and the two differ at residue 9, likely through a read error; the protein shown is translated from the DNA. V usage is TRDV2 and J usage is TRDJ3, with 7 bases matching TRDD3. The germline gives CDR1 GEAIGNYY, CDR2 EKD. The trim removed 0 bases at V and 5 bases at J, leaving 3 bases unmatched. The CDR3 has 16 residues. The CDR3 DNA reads TGTGCCTGTGACACCTGGGGGACCCGGGACACCCGACAGATGTTTTTC. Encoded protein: CACDTWGTRDTRQMFF.